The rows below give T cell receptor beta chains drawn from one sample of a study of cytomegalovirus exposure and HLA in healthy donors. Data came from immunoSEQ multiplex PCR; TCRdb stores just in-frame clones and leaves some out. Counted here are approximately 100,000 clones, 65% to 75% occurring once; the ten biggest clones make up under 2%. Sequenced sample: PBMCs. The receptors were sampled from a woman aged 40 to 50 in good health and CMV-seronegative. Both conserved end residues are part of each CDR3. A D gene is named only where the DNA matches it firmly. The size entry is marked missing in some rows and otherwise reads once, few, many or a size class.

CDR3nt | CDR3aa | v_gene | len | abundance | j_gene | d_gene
TGCAGCGTTAGTCACGGGACAGGGAATGAAGAGACCCAGTACTTC | CSVSHGTGNEETQYF | TRBV29-1 | 15 | NA | TRBJ2-5 | TRBD1
TGCGCCAGCAGTGAGAGAGAAGATACGCAGTATTTT | CASSEREDTQYF | TRBV10-1 | 12 | NA | TRBJ2-3 | NA
TGTGCCAGTAGCCCCGGACAGGGGAGGACGCAGTATTTT | CASSPGQGRTQYF | TRBV19 | 13 | NA | TRBJ2-3 | TRBD1
TGTGCCAGCAGCCCTGACTATGGCGAGCAGTTCTTC | CASSPDYGEQFF | TRBV14 | 12 | NA | TRBJ2-1 | NA
TGTGCCTGGAGTGTAACCGGTGTCGGTCGTGTAACTAATGAAAAACTGTTTTTT | CAWSVTGVGRVTNEKLFF | TRBV30 | 18 | once | TRBJ1-4 | NA
TGCAGCGTTGGGGAGGGGAACACTGAAGCTTTCTTT | CSVGEGNTEAFF | TRBV29-1 | 12 | few | TRBJ1-1 | NA
TGTGCCAGCTATACTAATCTGGACGAGCAGTACTTC | CASYTNLDEQYF | TRBV28 | 12 | NA | TRBJ2-7 | NA
TGTGCCAGCAGTTATGACACGTACACAGATACGCAGTATTTT | CASSYDTYTDTQYF | TRBV27 | 14 | NA | TRBJ2-3 | NA
TGTGCCAGCAGCCATGATGACAGCCAGGGTTTCTACGAGCAGTACTTC | CASSHDDSQGFYEQYF | TRBV4-2 | 16 | NA | TRBJ2-7 | NA
TGTGCCAGCAGCCCCCAGGAGACCCAGTACTTC | CASSPQETQYF | TRBV7-8 | 11 | NA | TRBJ2-5 | NA
TGCGCCAGCAGCTTGGACGGGCAGGGTCATGAAAAACTGTTTTTT | CASSLDGQGHEKLFF | TRBV5-1 | 15 | once | TRBJ1-4 | NA
TGTGCCAGTAGTATAGGAAGAGGGAACACTGAAGCTTTCTTT | CASSIGRGNTEAFF | TRBV19 | 14 | NA | TRBJ1-1 | NA
TGTGCCAGTAGTATAGAGTGGGAGTCCGAGCAGTACTTC | CASSIEWESEQYF | TRBV19 | 13 | NA | TRBJ2-7 | NA
TGTGCCAGCACATTACATAGCAATCAGCCCCAGCATTTT | CASTLHSNQPQHF | TRBV28 | 13 | NA | TRBJ1-5 | NA
TGTGCCAGCAGCTTAAGGACAGGGACAGACATTCAGTACTTC | CASSLRTGTDIQYF | TRBV7-3 | 14 | NA | TRBJ2-4 | TRBD1
TGTGCCAGCAGTGCAGGGGGCGGTGGTACGCAGTATTTT | CASSAGGGGTQYF | TRBV6-4 | 13 | NA | TRBJ2-3 | TRBD1
TGTGCCAGCAGTGATCCGGGAGGGTATGGCTACACCTTC | CASSDPGGYGYTF | TRBV25-1 | 13 | NA | TRBJ1-2 | NA